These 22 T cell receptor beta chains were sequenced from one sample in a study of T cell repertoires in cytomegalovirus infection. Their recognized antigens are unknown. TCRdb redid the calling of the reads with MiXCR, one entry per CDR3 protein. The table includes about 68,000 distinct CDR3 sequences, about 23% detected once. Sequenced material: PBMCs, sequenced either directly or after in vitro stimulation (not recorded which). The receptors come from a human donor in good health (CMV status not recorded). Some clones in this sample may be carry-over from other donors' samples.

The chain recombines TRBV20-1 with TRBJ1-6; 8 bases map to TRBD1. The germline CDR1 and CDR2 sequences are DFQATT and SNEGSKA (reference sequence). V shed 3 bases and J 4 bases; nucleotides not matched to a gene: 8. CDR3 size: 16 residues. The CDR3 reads CSARPGQVPYNSPLHF. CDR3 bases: TGCAGTGCTAGGCCGGGACAGGTTCCTTATAATTCACCCCTCCACTTT.

CDR3 residues: CASSLDKAEETQYF. The CDR3 coding sequence is TGTGCCAGCAGCTTAGATAAGGCAGAAGAGACCCAGTACTTC. The chain links TRBV7-2 to TRBJ2-5; D unresolved. CDR3 length: 14 amino acids. Germline loops: CDR1 SGHTA, CDR2 FQGNSA. V was trimmed by 1 base and J by 3 bases, leaving 9 bases between them.

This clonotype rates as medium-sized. The CDR3 region is CASSAVAGSSYNEQFF. CDR3 DNA: TGTGCCAGCAGCGCCGTGGCGGGAAGCTCCTACAATGAGCAGTTCTTC. The chain couples TRBV7-2 to TRBJ2-1; maybe TRBD2 (6 bases). Germline lookup yields CDR1 SGHTA and CDR2 FQGNSA. The CDR3 consists of 16 residues. Trimming pared 5 bases from V and 0 bases from J, leaving 14 bases between.

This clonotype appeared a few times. The chain's CDR3 is CASSLAIGGRTNEKLFF. CDR3 nucleotides: TGTGCCAGCAGCTTAGCGATTGGAGGGCGAACTAATGAAAAACTGTTTTTT. The chain employs TRBV7-9 and TRBJ1-4; no firm D call. With 0 bases removed from V and 1 base from J, the gap between germline ends came to 12 bases. CDR1 SEHNR and CDR2 FQNEAQ come from the germline V gene (reference sequence). CDR3 size: 17 residues. Complete variable domain (other parts from reference TRBV7-9 and TRBJ1-4): DTGVSQNPRHKITKRGQNVTFRCDPISEHNRLYWYRQTLGQGPEFLTYFQNEAQLEKSRLLSDRFSAERPKGSFSTLEIQRTEQGDSAMYLCASSLAIGGRTNEKLFFGSGTQLSVL.

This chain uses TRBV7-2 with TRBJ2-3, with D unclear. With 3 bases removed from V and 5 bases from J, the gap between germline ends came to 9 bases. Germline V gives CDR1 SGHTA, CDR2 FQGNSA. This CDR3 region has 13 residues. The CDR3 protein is CASSFPGRDTQYF. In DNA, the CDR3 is TGTGCCAGCAGCTTCCCTGGTAGAGATACGCAGTATTTT.

CDR3 residues: CASSPGQGSPYEQYF. In nucleotides, the CDR3 is TGTGCCAGCAGCCCGGGACAGGGGTCACCCTACGAGCAGTACTTC. This sequence joins TRBV12-3 or TRBV12-4 and TRBJ2-7; 10 bases map to TRBD1. The CDR3 is 15 amino acids. With 6 bases clipped from V and 2 bases from J, the junction kept 7 bases outside the gene matches.

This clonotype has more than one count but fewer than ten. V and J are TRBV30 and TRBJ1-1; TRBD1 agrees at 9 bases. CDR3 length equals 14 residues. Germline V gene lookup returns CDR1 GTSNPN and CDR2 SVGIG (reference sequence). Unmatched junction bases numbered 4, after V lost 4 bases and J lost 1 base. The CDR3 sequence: CAWKGQGPNTEAFF. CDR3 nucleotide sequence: TGTGCCTGGAAGGGACAGGGACCGAACACTGAAGCTTTCTTT.

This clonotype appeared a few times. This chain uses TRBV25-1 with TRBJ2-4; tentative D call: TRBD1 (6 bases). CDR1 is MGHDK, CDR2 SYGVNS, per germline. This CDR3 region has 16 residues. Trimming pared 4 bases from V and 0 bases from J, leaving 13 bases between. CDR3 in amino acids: CASSAGTKEAKNIQYF. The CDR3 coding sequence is TGTGCCAGCAGTGCCGGGACAAAAGAAGCCAAAAACATTCAGTACTTC.

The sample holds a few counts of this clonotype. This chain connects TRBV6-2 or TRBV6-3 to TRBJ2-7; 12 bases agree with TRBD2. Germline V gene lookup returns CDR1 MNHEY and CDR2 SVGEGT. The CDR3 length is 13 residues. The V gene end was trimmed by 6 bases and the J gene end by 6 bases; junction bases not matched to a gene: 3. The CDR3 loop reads CASRTSGRPEQYV. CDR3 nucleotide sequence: TGTGCCAGCAGGACTAGCGGGAGACCCGAGCAGTACGTC.

This CDR3 reads CASSQDVIGADRGYGYTF. In DNA, the CDR3 is TGTGCCAGCAGCCAAGATGTAATAGGTGCGGACAGGGGATATGGCTACACCTTC. The V call is TRBV4-2, the J call TRBJ1-2, with TRBD1 identical over 9 bases. With V trimmed by 0 bases and J by 5 bases, 13 bases remained unmatched. This CDR3 contains 18 residues. Germline CDR1 and CDR2: LGHNA and YNFKEQ.

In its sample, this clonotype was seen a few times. The CDR3 bases are TGTGCCAGCAGTTTGGACGGAGGATCCTCTGGAAACACCATATATTTT. This sequence encodes CASSLDGGSSGNTIYF. The V gene is TRBV6-1, the J gene TRBJ1-3; D is unclear. The CDR3 consists of 16 residues. V was pared by 5 bases and J by 0 bases, with 14 bases between. Germline-derived CDR1 and CDR2 are MNHNS and SASEGT.

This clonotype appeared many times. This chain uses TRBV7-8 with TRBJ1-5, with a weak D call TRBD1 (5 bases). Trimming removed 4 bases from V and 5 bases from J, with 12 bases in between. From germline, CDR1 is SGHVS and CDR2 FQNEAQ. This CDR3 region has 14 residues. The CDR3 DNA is TGTGCCAGCAGCTCTTCGGGGCCCTATCAGCCCCAGCATTTT. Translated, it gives CASSSSGPYQPQHF.

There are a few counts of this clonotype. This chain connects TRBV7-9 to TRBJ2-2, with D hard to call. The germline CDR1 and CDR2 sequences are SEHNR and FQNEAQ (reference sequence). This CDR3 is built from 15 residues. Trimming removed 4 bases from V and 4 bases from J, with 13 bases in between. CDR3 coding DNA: TGTGCCAGCAGCTCCCAAAATCCAGCCACCGGGGAGCTGTTTTTT. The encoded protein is CASSSQNPATGELFF.

This chain's CDR3 is CASRGRRLTEAFF. The DNA for the CDR3 is TGTGCCAGCCGTGGTCGCAGGCTGACTGAAGCTTTCTTT. The chain employs TRBV6-5 and TRBJ1-1; no firm D call. Germline CDR1 reads MNHEY; CDR2 reads SVGAGI. The V gene lost 8 bases and the J gene lost 5 bases, with 15 bases spanning the gap. The CDR3 loop spans 13 amino acids.

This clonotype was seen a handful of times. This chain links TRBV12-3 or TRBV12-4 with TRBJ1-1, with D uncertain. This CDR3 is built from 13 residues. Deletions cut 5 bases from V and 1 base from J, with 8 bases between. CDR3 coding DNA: TGTGCCAGCAGTCTGTACAAGAACACTGAAGCTTTCTTT. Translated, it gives CASSLYKNTEAFF.

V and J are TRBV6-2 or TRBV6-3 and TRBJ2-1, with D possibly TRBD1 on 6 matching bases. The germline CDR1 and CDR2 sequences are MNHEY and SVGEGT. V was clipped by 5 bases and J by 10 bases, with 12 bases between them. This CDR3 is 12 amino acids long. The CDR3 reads CASSQKRGEQFF. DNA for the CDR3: TGTGCCAGCAGTCAGAAAAGGGGGGAGCAGTTCTTC.

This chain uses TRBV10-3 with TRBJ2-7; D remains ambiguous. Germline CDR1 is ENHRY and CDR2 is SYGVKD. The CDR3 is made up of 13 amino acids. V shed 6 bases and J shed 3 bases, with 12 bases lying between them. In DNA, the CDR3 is TGTGCCATCAGCTTCGACCCGCTCTACGAGCAGTACGTC. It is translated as CAISFDPLYEQYV.

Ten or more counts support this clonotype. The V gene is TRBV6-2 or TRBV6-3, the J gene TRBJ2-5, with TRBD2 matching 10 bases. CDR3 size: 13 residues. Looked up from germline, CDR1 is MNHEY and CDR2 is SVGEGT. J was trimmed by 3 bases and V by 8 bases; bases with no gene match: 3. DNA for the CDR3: TGTGCCAGCGGACTAGCGGCAAAAGAGACCCAGTACTTC. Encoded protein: CASGLAAKETQYF.

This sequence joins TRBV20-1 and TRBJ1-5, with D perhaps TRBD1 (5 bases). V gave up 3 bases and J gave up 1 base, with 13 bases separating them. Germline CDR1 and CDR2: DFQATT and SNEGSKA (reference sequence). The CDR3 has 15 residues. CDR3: CSASYGAWSNQPQHF. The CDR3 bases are TGCAGTGCTAGCTACGGGGCTTGGAGCAATCAGCCCCAGCATTTT.

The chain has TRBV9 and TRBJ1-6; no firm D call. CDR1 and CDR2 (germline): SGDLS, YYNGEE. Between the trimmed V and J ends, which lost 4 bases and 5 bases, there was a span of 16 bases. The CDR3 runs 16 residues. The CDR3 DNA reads TGTGCCAGCAGCCCGACTTCGTCGGGGAATAATTCACCCCTCCACTTT. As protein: CASSPTSSGNNSPLHF.

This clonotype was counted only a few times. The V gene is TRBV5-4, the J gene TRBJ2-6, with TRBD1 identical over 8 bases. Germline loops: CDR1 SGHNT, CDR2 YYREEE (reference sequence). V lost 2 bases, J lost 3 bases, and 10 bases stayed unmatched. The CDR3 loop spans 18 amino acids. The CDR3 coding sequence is TGTGCCAGCAGCTTTACTCGAACAGGGGGTTTTGGGGCCAACGTCCTGACTTTC. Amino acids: CASSFTRTGGFGANVLTF.

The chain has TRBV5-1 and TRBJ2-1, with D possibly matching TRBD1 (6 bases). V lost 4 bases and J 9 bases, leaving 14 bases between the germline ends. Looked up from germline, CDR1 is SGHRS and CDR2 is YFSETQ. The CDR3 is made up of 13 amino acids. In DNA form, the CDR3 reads TGCGCCAGCAGCCTGGGGGCTAACGGTGAGCAGTTCTTC. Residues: CASSLGANGEQFF.